These 6 T cell receptor beta chains came from one sample sequenced in a study of glioma-infiltrating T cells. Amplification of TCR alpha and beta CDR3 regions from RNA used iRepertoire nested multiplex PCR. TCRdb recomputed calls from the multiplex PCR reads with MiXCR, one row per CDR3 protein. This sample yields 85,000 to 110,000 distinct CDR3 sequences, of which 25% to 35% are seen a single time; about 40% belongs to the top ten. Sequencing input: glioma tissue, nonneoplastic brain tissue, or PBMCs (not recorded which). The source is a human donor with low-grade glioma or glioblastoma, undergoing nonglioma brain surgery, or in good health (not recorded which).

There are many counts of this clonotype. CDR3 residues: CASSGAGGLPEAFF. The CDR3 DNA reads as TGTGCCAGCAGTGGTGCGGGGGGCCTACCCGAGGCTTTCTTT. V gene TRBV28 combines with J gene TRBJ1-1, with a possible D match to TRBD1 (6 bases). Trimming took off 5 bases at V and 11 bases at J, with 21 bases between the two ends. The CDR3 runs to 14 residues. Germline V CDR1 and CDR2: MDHEN, SYDVKM.

The V gene is TRBV5-6, the J gene TRBJ2-3; 9 bases match TRBD1. V gave up 1 base and J gave up 5 bases; unmatched junction bases: 5. Germline CDR1 reads SGHDT; CDR2 reads YYEEEE. This CDR3 comprises 15 residues. In nucleotides, the CDR3 is TGTGCCAGCAGCTTGTGGGACAGGGATAGAGATACGCAGTATTTT. Its protein product is CASSLWDRDRDTQYF.

The chain joins TRBV14 to TRBJ2-7; D remains unclear. Germline V gene data show CDR1 as SGHDN and CDR2 as FVKESK. CDR3 length: 13 amino acids. Trimming shortened V by 4 bases and J by 2 bases, and 9 bases separated the two germline ends. The CDR3 reads CASSPHLAYEQYF. The CDR3 nucleotides read TGTGCCAGCAGCCCTCACTTAGCCTACGAGCAGTACTTC.

This clonotype was seen at least ten times. The J gene is TRBJ2-3, the V gene TRBV18; D not resolved. Germline CDR1 KGHSH, CDR2 LQKENI. Trimming removed 4 bases from V and 0 bases from J, with 8 bases in between. The CDR3 length is 14 residues. As DNA, the CDR3 is TGTGCCAGCTCACAAGGCCGCAGCACAGATACGCAGTATTTT. This translates into CASSQGRSTDTQYF.

Regarding this clonotype: This may stem from a read error, because a much larger clone lies one nucleotide away. The DNA for the CDR3 is TGTGCCAGGCACGGCGGCTCGTCAGGAATTTATAGTTCACCCCTCCACTTT. Its translation is CARHGGSSGIYSSPLHF. The gene calls are TRBV6-1 and TRBJ1-6, with D unclear. Looked up from germline, CDR1 is MNHNS and CDR2 is SASEGT. The CDR3 runs 17 residues.

CDR3 loop: CASSHVYEQYF. The CDR3, as DNA: TGTGCCAGCAGTCATGTCTACGAGCAGTACTTC. V is TRBV7-9 and J is TRBJ2-7; D remains ambiguous. The germline V gene has CDR1 SEHNR and CDR2 FQNEAQ (reference sequence). The CDR3 extends over 11 amino acids. Trimming left V 6 bases short and J 3 bases short, with 6 bases between.